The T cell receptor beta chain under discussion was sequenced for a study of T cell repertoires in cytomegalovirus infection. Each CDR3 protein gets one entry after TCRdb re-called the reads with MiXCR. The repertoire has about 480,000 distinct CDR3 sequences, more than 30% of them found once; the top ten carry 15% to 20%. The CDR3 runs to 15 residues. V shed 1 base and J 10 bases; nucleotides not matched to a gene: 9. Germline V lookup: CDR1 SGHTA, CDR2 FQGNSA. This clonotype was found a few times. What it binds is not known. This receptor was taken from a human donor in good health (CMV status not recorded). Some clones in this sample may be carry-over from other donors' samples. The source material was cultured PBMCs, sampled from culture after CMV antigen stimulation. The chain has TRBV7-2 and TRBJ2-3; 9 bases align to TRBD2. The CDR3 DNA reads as TGTGCCAGCAGCTTAGGCGGCGGGAGGGAATCCCCGCAGTATTTT. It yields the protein CASSLGGGRESPQYF.